Listed below are T cell receptor beta chains from one sample, sequenced in a study of T-cell reconstitution after alpha-beta-depleted transplantation in children. In TCRdb, the PCR reads were re-called with MiXCR into one record per CDR3 protein. The sample yields approximately 250,000 distinct CDR3 sequences, under 30% seen once. The source material was PBMCs, sampled before TCRalphabeta/CD19-depleted stem cell transplant. These receptor sequences come from a girl under 10 years old with Fanconi anemia, due to receive a stem cell transplant. The CDR3 runs from the conserved cysteine through the conserved F or W. D genes are given only for firm matches. Clone size is not always given. Where it is, it says once, few, many or a class for expanded clones.

d_call: NA
clone_size: NA
v_call: TRBV7-3
cdr3_length: 14
j_call: TRBJ2-5
cdr3_aa: CASSPGSMEETQYF
cdr3_nt: TGTGCCAGCAGCCCCGGGTCCATGGAAGAGACCCAGTACTTC

d_call: NA
clone_size: many
v_call: TRBV3-1
cdr3_length: 17
j_call: TRBJ2-1
cdr3_aa: CASSQGRERGSNNEQFF
cdr3_nt: TGTGCCAGCAGCCAAGGACGGGAGAGGGGATCGAACAATGAGCAGTTCTTC

d_call: NA
clone_size: NA
v_call: TRBV19
cdr3_length: 12
j_call: TRBJ1-1
cdr3_aa: CASKVGNTEAFF
cdr3_nt: TGTGCCAGTAAGGTCGGAAACACTGAAGCTTTCTTT

d_call: NA
clone_size: few
v_call: TRBV13
cdr3_length: 12
j_call: TRBJ1-1
cdr3_aa: CASSSEDSEAFF
cdr3_nt: TGTGCCAGCAGCTCCGAGGACAGTGAAGCTTTCTTT

d_call: NA
clone_size: many
v_call: TRBV6-2/TRBV6-3
cdr3_length: 16
j_call: TRBJ2-7
cdr3_aa: CASNVGGSSILSVKYF
cdr3_nt: TGTGCCAGCAATGTCGGTGGGTCGTCAATCTTATCGGTTAAGTACTTC

d_call: TRBD1
clone_size: NA
v_call: TRBV6-2/TRBV6-3
cdr3_length: 15
j_call: TRBJ1-1
cdr3_aa: CASRLTGTDLTEAFF
cdr3_nt: TGTGCCAGCAGACTAACCGGGACAGACCTCACTGAAGCTTTCTTT

d_call: NA
clone_size: once
v_call: TRBV6-1
cdr3_length: 13
j_call: TRBJ2-1
cdr3_aa: CASSVSGYNEQFF
cdr3_nt: TGTGCCAGCAGTGTATCAGGTTACAATGAGCAGTTCTTC

d_call: TRBD1
clone_size: NA
v_call: TRBV20-1
cdr3_length: 15
j_call: TRBJ1-5
cdr3_aa: CSARGGQGQDQPQHF
cdr3_nt: TGCAGTGCTAGAGGAGGACAGGGGCAGGATCAGCCCCAGCATTTT

d_call: TRBD1
clone_size: NA
v_call: TRBV20-1
cdr3_length: 13
j_call: TRBJ1-6
cdr3_aa: CSARQGGSSPLHF
cdr3_nt: TGCAGTGCGCGTCAGGGGGGTAGTTCACCCCTCCACTTT

d_call: TRBD1
clone_size: NA
v_call: TRBV29-1
cdr3_length: 16
j_call: TRBJ2-7
cdr3_aa: CSVGDRGLGGSYEQYF
cdr3_nt: TGCAGCGTGGGGGACAGGGGATTGGGAGGCTCCTACGAGCAGTACTTC

d_call: NA
clone_size: many
v_call: TRBV29-1
cdr3_length: 13
j_call: TRBJ1-3
cdr3_aa: CSVEGGPGNTIYF
cdr3_nt: TGCAGCGTTGAAGGGGGACCTGGAAACACCATATATTTT

d_call: NA
clone_size: many
v_call: TRBV7-9
cdr3_length: 11
j_call: TRBJ2-5
cdr3_aa: CASSQTETQYF
cdr3_nt: TGTGCCAGCAGCCAGACGGAGACCCAGTACTTC

d_call: TRBD2
clone_size: many
v_call: TRBV10-3
cdr3_length: 11
j_call: TRBJ2-7
cdr3_aa: CAIREGGEQYF
cdr3_nt: TGTGCCATCAGAGAGGGAGGGGAGCAGTACTTC

d_call: NA
clone_size: NA
v_call: TRBV29-1
cdr3_length: 10
j_call: TRBJ1-2
cdr3_aa: CSVDLYGYTF
cdr3_nt: TGCAGCGTAGACCTCTATGGCTACACCTTC

d_call: NA
clone_size: many
v_call: TRBV29-1
cdr3_length: 14
j_call: TRBJ2-3
cdr3_aa: CSVGYGQGGDTQYF
cdr3_nt: TGCAGCGTTGGGTATGGGCAGGGAGGAGATACGCAGTATTTT

d_call: NA
clone_size: once
v_call: TRBV20-1
cdr3_length: 17
j_call: TRBJ2-2
cdr3_aa: CSARDPGQEANTGELFF
cdr3_nt: TGCAGTGCTAGAGATCCGGGGCAGGAGGCGAACACCGGGGAGCTGTTTTTT

d_call: TRBD2
clone_size: NA
v_call: TRBV10-3
cdr3_length: 15
j_call: TRBJ2-1
cdr3_aa: CAISEQSGRAHEQFF
cdr3_nt: TGTGCCATCAGTGAACAGAGCGGGAGGGCCCATGAGCAGTTCTTC

d_call: NA
clone_size: many
v_call: TRBV4-2
cdr3_length: 16
j_call: TRBJ1-2
cdr3_aa: CASSQDQGRRDYGYTF
cdr3_nt: TGTGCCAGCAGCCAAGATCAGGGAAGAAGGGACTATGGCTACACCTTC

d_call: NA
clone_size: NA
v_call: TRBV20-1
cdr3_length: 15
j_call: TRBJ2-6
cdr3_aa: CSASFGGLGANVLTF
cdr3_nt: TGCAGTGCTAGTTTTGGGGGCCTTGGGGCCAACGTCCTGACTTTC

d_call: TRBD2
clone_size: NA
v_call: TRBV20-1
cdr3_length: 16
j_call: TRBJ2-1
cdr3_aa: CSASLPRRGGYNEQFF
cdr3_nt: TGCAGTGCTAGTCTACCTAGGCGGGGGGGTTACAATGAGCAGTTCTTC

d_call: NA
clone_size: NA
v_call: TRBV29-1
cdr3_length: 12
j_call: TRBJ2-5
cdr3_aa: CSVVPGQETQYF
cdr3_nt: TGCAGCGTTGTCCCAGGACAAGAGACCCAGTACTTC

d_call: NA
clone_size: NA
v_call: TRBV7-9
cdr3_length: 17
j_call: TRBJ2-3
cdr3_aa: CASSLRVGRTGTDTQYF
cdr3_nt: TGTGCCAGCAGCTTAAGAGTGGGGCGGACTGGCACAGATACGCAGTATTTT

d_call: NA
clone_size: NA
v_call: TRBV28
cdr3_length: 13
j_call: TRBJ1-1
cdr3_aa: CATHPDRDTEAFF
cdr3_nt: TGTGCCACCCACCCCGATAGGGACACTGAAGCTTTCTTT

d_call: NA
clone_size: NA
v_call: TRBV15
cdr3_length: 14
j_call: TRBJ2-1
cdr3_aa: CATSRVGANNEQFF
cdr3_nt: TGTGCCACCAGCAGAGTAGGCGCCAACAATGAGCAGTTCTTC

d_call: NA
clone_size: few
v_call: TRBV5-1
cdr3_length: 16
j_call: TRBJ2-3
cdr3_aa: CASSLKLGRRTDTQYF
cdr3_nt: TGCGCCAGCAGCTTGAAATTAGGCAGACGCACAGATACGCAGTATTTT

d_call: NA
clone_size: many
v_call: TRBV20-1
cdr3_length: 15
j_call: TRBJ1-1
cdr3_aa: CSARNSDTPRWEAFF
cdr3_nt: TGCAGTGCGAGGAATTCGGACACCCCCCGGTGGGAAGCTTTCTTT

d_call: TRBD2
clone_size: NA
v_call: TRBV9
cdr3_length: 14
j_call: TRBJ2-7
cdr3_aa: CASAVGGLTYEQYF
cdr3_nt: TGTGCCAGCGCCGTGGGGGGGTTAACCTACGAGCAGTACTTC

d_call: TRBD1
clone_size: many
v_call: TRBV3-1
cdr3_length: 15
j_call: TRBJ2-3
cdr3_aa: CASSHTGGSTDTQYF
cdr3_nt: TGTGCCAGCAGCCACACAGGGGGCAGCACAGATACGCAGTATTTT

d_call: TRBD2
clone_size: NA
v_call: TRBV28
cdr3_length: 15
j_call: TRBJ2-3
cdr3_aa: CASSPTGGGADTQYF
cdr3_nt: TGTGCCAGCAGCCCCACCGGGGGGGGCGCAGATACGCAGTATTTT

d_call: NA
clone_size: few
v_call: TRBV11-3
cdr3_length: 16
j_call: TRBJ2-3
cdr3_aa: CASSLEGAGTTDTQYF
cdr3_nt: TGTGCCAGCAGCTTAGAGGGCGCGGGGACCACAGATACGCAGTATTTT

d_call: NA
clone_size: few
v_call: TRBV6-5
cdr3_length: 13
j_call: TRBJ2-1
cdr3_aa: CASSYFMRGEQFF
cdr3_nt: TGTGCCAGCAGTTACTTTATGAGGGGGGAGCAGTTCTTC

d_call: NA
clone_size: NA
v_call: TRBV6-1
cdr3_length: 16
j_call: TRBJ2-3
cdr3_aa: CASTPFPGSHTDTQYF
cdr3_nt: TGTGCCAGCACTCCGTTTCCGGGGTCACACACAGATACGCAGTATTTT

d_call: NA
clone_size: NA
v_call: TRBV6-5
cdr3_length: 12
j_call: TRBJ2-1
cdr3_aa: CASSQNLNEQFF
cdr3_nt: TGTGCCAGCAGCCAGAATCTCAATGAGCAGTTCTTC

d_call: NA
clone_size: many
v_call: TRBV10-3
cdr3_length: 21
j_call: TRBJ2-6
cdr3_aa: CAISEYFRGPTSASGANVLTF
cdr3_nt: TGTGCCATCAGTGAGTACTTCCGGGGCCCAACTTCAGCATCTGGGGCCAACGTCCTGACTTTC

d_call: TRBD2
clone_size: many
v_call: TRBV28
cdr3_length: 16
j_call: TRBJ2-5
cdr3_aa: CASSPGVAGGHETQYF
cdr3_nt: TGTGCCAGCAGTCCCGGAGTAGCGGGGGGGCATGAGACCCAGTACTTC

d_call: TRBD1
clone_size: many
v_call: TRBV10-3
cdr3_length: 14
j_call: TRBJ2-7
cdr3_aa: CAISGQGGSYEQYF
cdr3_nt: TGTGCCATCAGCGGACAGGGAGGCTCCTACGAGCAGTACTTC

d_call: TRBD2
clone_size: many
v_call: TRBV12-3/TRBV12-4
cdr3_length: 17
j_call: TRBJ2-5
cdr3_aa: CASSSLSTSGRQETQYF
cdr3_nt: TGTGCCAGCAGTTCCCTGTCTACTAGCGGAAGACAAGAGACCCAGTACTTC

d_call: NA
clone_size: many
v_call: TRBV12-3/TRBV12-4
cdr3_length: 14
j_call: TRBJ1-3
cdr3_aa: CASSPTTGTNTIYF
cdr3_nt: TGTGCCAGCAGTCCAACTACAGGGACAAACACCATATATTTT

d_call: NA
clone_size: few
v_call: TRBV12-3/TRBV12-4
cdr3_length: 18
j_call: TRBJ1-3
cdr3_aa: CASSFSSTRQYSGNTIYF
cdr3_nt: TGTGCCAGCAGTTTCTCTTCCACACGGCAGTACTCTGGAAACACCATATATTTT

d_call: TRBD1
clone_size: many
v_call: TRBV5-4
cdr3_length: 14
j_call: TRBJ2-5
cdr3_aa: CASSLTGEQETQYF
cdr3_nt: TGTGCCAGCAGCCTGACAGGGGAGCAAGAGACCCAGTACTTC

d_call: NA
clone_size: few
v_call: TRBV29-1
cdr3_length: 11
j_call: TRBJ1-1
cdr3_aa: CSGDRGSEAFF
cdr3_nt: TGCAGCGGTGATAGAGGCTCTGAAGCTTTCTTT

d_call: TRBD2
clone_size: few
v_call: TRBV12-3/TRBV12-4
cdr3_length: 16
j_call: TRBJ2-7
cdr3_aa: CASSLSPASGRYEQYF
cdr3_nt: TGTGCCAGCAGTTTATCCCCTGCTAGCGGGAGGTACGAGCAGTACTTC

d_call: TRBD1
clone_size: few
v_call: TRBV28
cdr3_length: 14
j_call: TRBJ1-2
cdr3_aa: CASSPDRVNYGYTF
cdr3_nt: TGTGCCAGCAGCCCCGACAGGGTTAACTATGGCTACACCTTC

d_call: NA
clone_size: few
v_call: TRBV7-2
cdr3_length: 14
j_call: TRBJ2-7
cdr3_aa: CASSLAPAGREQYF
cdr3_nt: TGTGCCAGCAGCTTAGCGCCCGCAGGACGCGAGCAGTACTTC

d_call: TRBD2
clone_size: NA
v_call: TRBV11-2
cdr3_length: 19
j_call: TRBJ2-1
cdr3_aa: CASSLTSGTSRRPYNEQFF
cdr3_nt: TGTGCCAGCAGCTTGACCTCCGGGACTAGCAGACGACCATACAATGAGCAGTTCTTC

d_call: TRBD1
clone_size: many
v_call: TRBV20-1
cdr3_length: 14
j_call: TRBJ2-1
cdr3_aa: CSARDLTGEVEQFF
cdr3_nt: TGCAGTGCTAGAGATCTCACAGGGGAAGTTGAGCAGTTCTTC

d_call: NA
clone_size: NA
v_call: TRBV20-1
cdr3_length: 13
j_call: TRBJ2-1
cdr3_aa: CSARVAIADEQFF
cdr3_nt: TGCAGTGCTAGAGTCGCTATAGCGGATGAGCAGTTCTTC

d_call: NA
clone_size: few
v_call: TRBV29-1
cdr3_length: 11
j_call: TRBJ1-2
cdr3_aa: CSVETGHGYTF
cdr3_nt: TGCAGCGTTGAAACAGGGCATGGCTACACCTTC

d_call: NA
clone_size: many
v_call: TRBV20-1
cdr3_length: 12
j_call: TRBJ1-1
cdr3_aa: CTKSQGFPEAFF
cdr3_nt: TGCACTAAATCACAGGGTTTCCCTGAAGCTTTCTTT

d_call: NA
clone_size: NA
v_call: TRBV21-1
cdr3_length: 15
j_call: TRBJ2-4
cdr3_aa: CASSKLAVAKNIQYF
cdr3_nt: TGTGCCAGCAGCAAGCTAGCGGTCGCCAAAAACATTCAGTACTTC

d_call: NA
clone_size: NA
v_call: TRBV11-2
cdr3_length: 15
j_call: TRBJ2-7
cdr3_aa: CASSWNGARNDEQYF
cdr3_nt: TGTGCCAGCAGCTGGAATGGGGCCCGCAATGACGAGCAGTACTTC

d_call: NA
clone_size: many
v_call: TRBV28
cdr3_length: 14
j_call: TRBJ2-5
cdr3_aa: CASSPPRGQETQYF
cdr3_nt: TGTGCCAGCAGTCCGCCGAGGGGCCAAGAGACCCAGTACTTC

d_call: NA
clone_size: many
v_call: TRBV5-1
cdr3_length: 12
j_call: TRBJ2-1
cdr3_aa: CASSYGNNEQFF
cdr3_nt: TGCGCCAGCAGCTACGGAAACAATGAGCAGTTCTTC

d_call: TRBD2
clone_size: many
v_call: TRBV29-1
cdr3_length: 13
j_call: TRBJ2-1
cdr3_aa: CSGDGEGYNEQFF
cdr3_nt: TGCAGCGGGGACGGGGAGGGCTACAATGAGCAGTTCTTC